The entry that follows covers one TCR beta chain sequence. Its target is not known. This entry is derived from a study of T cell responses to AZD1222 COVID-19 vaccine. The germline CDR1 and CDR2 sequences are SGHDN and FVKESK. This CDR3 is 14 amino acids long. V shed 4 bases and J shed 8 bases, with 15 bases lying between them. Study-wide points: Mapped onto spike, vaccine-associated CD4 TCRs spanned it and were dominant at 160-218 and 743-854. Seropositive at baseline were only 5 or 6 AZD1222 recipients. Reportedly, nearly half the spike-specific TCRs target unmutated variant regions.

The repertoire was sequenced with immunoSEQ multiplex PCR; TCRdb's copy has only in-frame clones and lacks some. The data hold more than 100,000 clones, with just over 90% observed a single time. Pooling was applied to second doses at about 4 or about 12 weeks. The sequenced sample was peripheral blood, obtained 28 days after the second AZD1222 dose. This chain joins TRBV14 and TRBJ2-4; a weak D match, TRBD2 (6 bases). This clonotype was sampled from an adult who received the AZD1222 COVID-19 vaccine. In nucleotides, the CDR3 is TGTGCCAGCAGCCGGGTCGACTGGGGGGACATTCAGTACTTC. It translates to CASSRVDWGDIQYF.